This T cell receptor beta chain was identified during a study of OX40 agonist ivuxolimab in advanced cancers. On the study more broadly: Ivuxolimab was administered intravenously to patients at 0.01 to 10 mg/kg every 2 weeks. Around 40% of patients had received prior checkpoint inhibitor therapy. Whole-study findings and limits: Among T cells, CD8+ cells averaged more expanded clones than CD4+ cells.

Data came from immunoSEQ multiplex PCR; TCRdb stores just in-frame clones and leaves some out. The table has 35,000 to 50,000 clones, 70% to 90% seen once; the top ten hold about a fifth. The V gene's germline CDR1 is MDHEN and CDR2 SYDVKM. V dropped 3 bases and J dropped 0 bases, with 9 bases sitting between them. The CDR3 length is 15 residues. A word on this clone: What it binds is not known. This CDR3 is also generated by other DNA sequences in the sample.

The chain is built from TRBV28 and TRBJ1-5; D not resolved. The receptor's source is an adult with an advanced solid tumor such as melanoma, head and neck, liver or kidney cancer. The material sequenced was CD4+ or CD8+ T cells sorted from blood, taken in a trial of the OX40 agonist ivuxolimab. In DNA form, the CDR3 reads TGTGCCAGCAGTTTTCCGGGGAATAGCAATCAGCCCCAGCATTTT. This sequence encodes CASSFPGNSNQPQHF.